The T cell receptor (beta chain) under discussion was sequenced for a study of CD8+ T cells in alopecia areata listed by TCRdb under 2018. Notes on the research overall: The treated patients took part in an open-label pilot trial in which moderate-to-severe alopecia areata was treated with oral tofacitinib at 5 to 10 mg twice daily. Tofacitinib was administered for 6 to 18 months, and 6 months of follow-up off drug were then conducted to assess delayed response and recurrence. The SALT score, which quantifies the percentage of affected scalp surface area, was used to measure disease severity in treated patients. In both human patients and the C3H/HeJ mouse model, the study applied high-throughput TCRbeta sequencing to look at T cell clonal expansion in alopecia areata. In humans, TCRbeta sequencing was performed on scalp tissue and on sorted CD4+ and CD8+ peripheral blood T cells from healthy controls and from patients with patchy or totalis/universalis alopecia areata. Biopsies were taken from tofacitinib-treated patients at baseline and at 4 and 24 weeks of treatment, and a later scalp biopsy was taken in several of the tofacitinib-treated patients. Clonality in the scalp was compared among normal scalp (n=4), patchy alopecia areata scalp (n=8), and alopecia totalis/universalis scalp (n=8). The RNA source kit depended on sample type: the PAXgene miRNA kit for fixed scalp, the miRNeasy kit for PBMCs, and the RNeasy kit for mouse skin. Amplification of TCRbeta CDR3 regions was done by immunoSEQ multiplex PCR using 35 Vbeta forward primers and 13 Jbeta reverse primers. Paper-wide results and their limitations: Compared with normal scalp, lesional scalp, particularly in alopecia totalis/universalis, had higher clonality and more expanded CD8+ clones, which suggests antigenic drive. Resident alphabeta T cells in normal human skin are also sequenced, complicating scalp TCR repertoire analysis, unlike mouse skin dominated by gammadelta T cells. Tofacitinib significantly decreased scalp clonality and the number of expanded CD8+ clones among the top 100 scalp clones. Shared TCR sequences between patients were less evident than in mice, which may be partly attributable to HLA diversity in the patient population. Because the treated cohort was small and had just a single nonresponder, larger studies are needed to establish links between baseline CD8+ expansion and response. Many expanded lesional clones persisted in scalp and blood during tofacitinib treatment, which may partly explain relapse after stopping treatment.

Receptor libraries were prepared by the immunoSEQ multiplex PCR assay. To provide template for TCR sequencing, every sample had RNA extracted and reverse transcribed into cDNA. First-strand cDNA was synthesized with SuperScript III using a 2:1 mix of oligo-dT and random hexamers. Amplification bias was assessed with a synthetic immune receptor repertoire, and residual bias was removed computationally. The original methods were these. After raw reads were preprocessed to remove errors, the CDR3 was defined following IMGT conventions as running from the conserved cysteine to phenylalanine. Clonality was computed by normalizing Shannon entropy by log2 of the number of productive unique TCRs and subtracting the result from 1. Whether each scalp clone was CD4 or CD8 was inferred by checking scalp TCRbeta sequences against the CD4 and CD8 repertoires from sorted blood. The source is immuneACCESS, and TCRdb retained only in-frame sequences with V and J called. Part of the clones is not carried over; for the studies checked, unresolved V genes explain less than half of this, and the remainder is unexplained. The D gene and trimming were derived from the DNA, and the V and J assignments and clone size from that table. The sample table records about 200,000 clones; 60% of these occur just once. Less than 4% of the sample goes to the ten largest clones.

Taken with the paper, the label for time point translates to: 4 weeks on oral tofacitinib. The sample's treatment or condition label, in plain terms: oral pan-JAK inhibitor, 5-10 mg twice daily. From alopecia areata patients, peripheral blood was collected along with lesional scalp punch biopsies. PBMCs were isolated by density centrifugation and stained for CD3, CD4 and CD8, after which CD4+ and CD8+ T cells were sorted on a FACSAria. As to this clone: Its recognized antigen is unknown. Per-nucleotide qualities are absent, and no much larger clonotype sits a single base away.

This receptor was obtained from a human donor with alopecia areata. The input for sequencing was CD4+ T cells sorted from blood, taken at week 4, from a patient treated with tofacitinib.

The CDR3 has the sequence CASSGQVNTGELFF. DNA sequence: TGTGCCAGCAGTGGCCAGGTGAACACCGGGGAGCTGTTTTTT. Recombination linked TRBV13 to TRBJ2-2, with an unclear D gene assignment. The CDR3 numbers 14 residues from cysteine through phenylalanine. The DNA shown is the 42-base CDR3, in frame from base 1. V is cut by 6 bases and J by 1 base, and the space between the germline ends is 9 bases. The germline V gene (reference sequence) specifies PRHDT as CDR1 and FYEKMQ as CDR2.